This passage covers 23 T cell receptor beta chains from one sample sequenced in a study of blood T cell repertoires in COVID-19. Assay used: immunoSEQ multiplex PCR; TCRdb lists only in-frame clones, some missing. The top ten hold roughly a sixth of the sample, which has about 160,000 clones, under 95% seen once. The specimen was peripheral blood. Receptors originate from a man aged 55 to 70 with active or convalescent COVID-19.

This chain links TRBV11-1 with TRBJ2-7; TRBD1 agrees at 7 bases. From germline, CDR1 is SGHAT and CDR2 FQDESV (reference sequence). Trimming removed 1 base from V and 3 bases from J; junction bases left unmatched: 3. This CDR3 has 14 residues. CDR3 nucleotide sequence: TGTGCCAGCAGCTTAGGGGGACAGAACTACGAGCAGTACTTC. Residues: CASSLGGQNYEQYF.

The V gene is TRBV19, the J gene TRBJ1-1; the D is unclear. The CDR3 is 13 amino acids. Per germline, CDR1 LNHDA and CDR2 SQIVND (reference sequence). V was pared by 7 bases and J by 4 bases, with 13 bases between. CDR3 sequence (DNA): TGTGCCAGTATGGGCTTAGCGGGCACTGAAGCTTTCTTT. Translated: CASMGLAGTEAFF.

This clone was seen once. The chain recombines TRBV3-1 (or the pseudogene TRBV3-2) with TRBJ2-3; D not resolved. CDR3 length: 14 residues. Trimming shortened V by 0 bases and J by 2 bases, and 6 bases separated the two germline ends. Per the germline V gene, CDR1 is LGHDT and CDR2 is YNNKEL (reference sequence). The CDR3 sequence: CASSQEGFTDTQYF. DNA for the CDR3: TGTGCCAGCAGCCAAGAGGGCTTCACAGATACGCAGTATTTT.

This clone was counted a few times. This chain's CDR3 is CASRSMGQGFEQYF. The CDR3 DNA sequence: TGTGCCAGTAGGAGTATGGGACAGGGGTTCGAGCAGTACTTC. V is TRBV19 and J is TRBJ2-7; 10 bases map to TRBD1. Germline CDR1 and CDR2: LNHDA and SQIVND (reference sequence). The CDR3 is 14 residues long. V was clipped by 6 bases and J by 6 bases; unmatched bases: 8.

The rearrangement links TRBV2 to TRBJ2-2; maybe TRBD2 (7 bases). The V gene lost 4 bases and the J gene lost 4 bases, with 22 bases spanning the gap. CDR3 length: 18 amino acids. The germline V gene encodes CDR1 SNHLY and CDR2 FYNNEI. The CDR3 region is CASSVGETGGAITGELFF. The CDR3 nucleotides are TGTGCCAGCAGTGTCGGGGAAACGGGGGGCGCAATCACCGGGGAGCTGTTTTTT.

The chain is built from TRBV7-8 and TRBJ1-2; tentatively, D is TRBD1 (6 bases). The CDR3 runs to 15 residues. The germline V gene encodes CDR1 SGHVS and CDR2 FQNEAQ. Between the trimmed V and J ends, which lost 5 bases and 7 bases, there was a span of 20 bases. The CDR3 bases are TGTGCCAGCAGCGAGTCAGGGGAGGGGAGGGCTGGCTACACCTTC. Residues: CASSESGEGRAGYTF.

The CDR3 loop reads CASSLGGSTYEQYF. The CDR3 nucleotides read TGTGCCAGCAGCCTCGGGGGGTCCACCTACGAGCAGTACTTC. The gene calls are TRBV3-1 (or the pseudogene TRBV3-2) and TRBJ2-7, with 7 bases that match TRBD2. The CDR3 contains 14 residues. Germline V gene sequence: CDR1 LGHDT, CDR2 YNNKEL (reference sequence). With V trimmed by 4 bases and J by 2 bases, 5 bases remained unmatched.

This clone was seen a single time. The chain is built from TRBV7-8 and TRBJ1-6, with D tentatively TRBD1 (6 bases). In germline, CDR1 is SGHVS, CDR2 FQNEAQ. The germline V and J ends were trimmed by 4 bases and 3 bases, with 13 bases remaining between them. There are 16 residues in the CDR3. The CDR3 DNA is TGTGCCAGCAGCTCCCCCACAGGGCTCTATAATTCACCCCTCCACTTT. Translating it yields CASSSPTGLYNSPLHF.

This rearrangement joins TRBV29-1 to TRBJ1-2; TRBD1 matches at 10 bases. The CDR3 length is 12 residues. Germline CDR1 SQVTM, CDR2 ANQGSEA. Losses at the gene ends were 4 bases for V and 4 bases for J; bases not matched to a gene: 0. The CDR3 DNA is TGCAGCGTTGGGACAGGGGGCTATGGCTACACCTTC. Amino acid sequence: CSVGTGGYGYTF.

This chain joins TRBV6-5 and TRBJ2-2; tentatively, D is TRBD1 (5 bases). CDR3 size: 12 residues. Germline lookup yields CDR1 MNHEY and CDR2 SVGAGI. The CDR3 coding sequence is TGTGCGAGTCGACAGAATGCCGGGGAGCTGTTTTTT. Translating it yields CASRQNAGELFF.

This chain connects TRBV23-1 to TRBJ1-1; D is possibly TRBD1 (5 bases). TRBV23-1 is marked as an open reading frame, function uncertain. The CDR3 is made up of 13 amino acids. V lost 6 bases, J lost 1 base, and 9 bases lay in between. The CDR3 region has the DNA TGCGCCAGCAGCCCTACAGGGAACACTGAAGCTTTCTTT. Its translation is CASSPTGNTEAFF.

The chain has TRBV6-5 and TRBJ1-1, with 8 bases lining up with TRBD1. Germline assignment: CDR1 MNHEY and CDR2 SVGAGI. The V segment lost 5 bases and the J segment 5 bases; nucleotides outside the gene matches: 7. The length of the CDR3 is 14 residues. Here the CDR3 DNA reads TGTGCCAGCAGTCTCACAGGGGGTAGGACTGAAGCTTTCTTT. This translates into CASSLTGGRTEAFF.

V usage is TRBV20-1 and J usage is TRBJ2-7; 7 nucleotides match TRBD1. V lost 5 bases, J lost 6 bases, and 4 bases stayed unmatched. The CDR3 covers 11 residues. The V gene's germline CDR1 is DFQATT and CDR2 SNEGSKA (reference sequence). CDR3 residues: CSAHRGSEQYF. In nucleotides, the CDR3 is TGCAGTGCTCACAGGGGATCCGAGCAGTACTTC.

The count of this clone is one. The gene calls are TRBV23-1 and TRBJ1-1, with D perhaps TRBD1 (5 bases). TRBV23-1 is given ORF status, its function remaining uncertain. The CDR3 runs 16 residues. Trimming took off 4 bases at V and 2 bases at J, with 17 bases between the two ends. CDR3 region: CASSRIDSSLNTEAFF. In DNA form, the CDR3 reads TGCGCCAGCAGTCGAATTGACAGCTCCTTAAACACTGAAGCTTTCTTT.

V and J are TRBV6-5 and TRBJ2-2; 9 bases line up with TRBD2. J lost 4 bases, V lost 7 bases, and 7 bases had no gene match. The CDR3 has 15 residues. The V gene's germline CDR1 is MNHEY and CDR2 SVGAGI. CDR3 loop: CASNLAGFGTGELFF. Here the CDR3 DNA reads TGTGCCAGCAACCTAGCGGGGTTCGGCACCGGGGAGCTGTTTTTT.

With regard to this clone: The DNA is omitted, as the CDR3 cannot be located on it reliably, and the CDR3 follows TCRdb's listing. The chain combines TRBV4-1 with TRBJ1-1; the DNA was not used to check the table's D call, TRBD1. CDR1 is MGHRA and CDR2 is YSYEKL in the germline V gene. The CDR3 is 15 amino acids long, termini counted. CDR3 in amino acids: CASSFGQGVGTEAFF.

This rearrangement joins TRBV5-4 to TRBJ1-2, with 10 nucleotides matching TRBD1. Trimming took 1 base from V and 5 from J; bases not matched to a gene: 8. The germline gives CDR1 SGHNT, CDR2 YYREEE (reference sequence). This CDR3 is built from 16 residues. The CDR3 region is CASSLPARDRGYGYTF. CDR3 DNA sequence: TGTGCCAGCAGCTTGCCCGCGCGGGACAGGGGATATGGCTACACCTTC.

The gene calls are TRBV11-2 and TRBJ2-1; D call uncertain. Germline V CDR1 and CDR2: SGHAT, FQNNGV. This CDR3 is built from 13 residues. Trimming took off 5 bases at V and 7 bases at J, with 12 bases between the two ends. The CDR3 reads CASSLARLNEQFF. The DNA for the CDR3 is TGTGCCAGCAGCCTTGCCCGCCTAAATGAGCAGTTCTTC.

The rearrangement links TRBV6-5 to TRBJ1-5; TRBD1 aligns across 9 bases. The CDR3 contains 14 residues. CDR1 is MNHEY, CDR2 SVGAGI, per germline. V trimming: 6 bases; J trimming: 6 bases; junction bases outside the gene matches: 6. CDR3 amino acids: CASRGQGLGQPQHF. CDR3 sequence (DNA): TGTGCCAGCAGGGGACAGGGTTTGGGTCAGCCCCAGCATTTT.

V usage is TRBV7-9 and J usage is TRBJ2-7, with 16 bases aligning to TRBD2. This CDR3 spans 17 amino acids. CDR1 SEHNR and CDR2 FQNEAQ come from the germline V gene (reference sequence). The V and J ends lost 5 bases and 4 bases, in that order; junction bases with no gene match: 8. In nucleotides, the CDR3 is TGTGCCAGCAGCCCCAATGTGGGACTAGCGGGAGGGTACGAGCAGTACTTC. This codes for CASSPNVGLAGGYEQYF.

This rearrangement joins TRBV10-2 to TRBJ1-1; weak D call: TRBD1 (6 bases). The germline V gene encodes CDR1 WSHSY and CDR2 SAAADI. The CDR3 contains 13 residues. Trimming removed 7 bases at V and 5 bases at J, with 14 bases between. As DNA, the CDR3 is TGCGCCAGCATCCCGGGACACTCTACTGAAGCTTTCTTT. Protein sequence: CASIPGHSTEAFF.

The chain combines TRBV10-3 with TRBJ1-2; 7 bases fit TRBD1. J lost 3 bases, V lost 7 bases, and 14 bases had no gene match. This CDR3 is 16 amino acids long. CDR1 ENHRY and CDR2 SYGVKD come from the germline V gene. CDR3 region: CAITSLLTGSHYGYTF. DNA for the CDR3: TGTGCCATCACGAGCCTACTGACAGGGTCCCACTATGGCTACACCTTC.

The CDR3, as DNA: TGCGCCAGCAGAAGGGACAGGGGGCCTGGAAACACCATATATTTT. Amino acid sequence: CASRRDRGPGNTIYF. The chain recombines TRBV5-1 with TRBJ1-3, with 12 positions matching TRBD1. The trim removed 5 bases at V and 2 bases at J, leaving 2 bases unmatched. The CDR3 extends over 15 amino acids. CDR1 and CDR2 from the germline V gene are SGHRS and YFSETQ.